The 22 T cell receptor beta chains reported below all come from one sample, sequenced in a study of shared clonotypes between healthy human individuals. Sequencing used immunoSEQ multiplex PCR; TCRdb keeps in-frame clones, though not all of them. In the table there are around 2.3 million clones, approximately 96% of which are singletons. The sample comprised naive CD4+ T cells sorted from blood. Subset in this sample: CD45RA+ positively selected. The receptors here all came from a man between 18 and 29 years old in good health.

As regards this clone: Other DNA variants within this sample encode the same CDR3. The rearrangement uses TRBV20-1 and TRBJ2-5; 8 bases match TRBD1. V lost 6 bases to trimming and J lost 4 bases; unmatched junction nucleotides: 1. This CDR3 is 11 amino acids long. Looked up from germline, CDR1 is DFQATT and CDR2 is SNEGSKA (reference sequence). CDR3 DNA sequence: TGCAGTGCAGACAGGGGAGAGACCCAGTACTTC. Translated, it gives CSADRGETQYF.

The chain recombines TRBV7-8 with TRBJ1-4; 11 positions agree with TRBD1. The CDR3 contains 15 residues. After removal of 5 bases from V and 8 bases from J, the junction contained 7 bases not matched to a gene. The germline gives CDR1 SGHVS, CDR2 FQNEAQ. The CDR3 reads CASSTGQGAGEKLFF. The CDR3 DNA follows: TGTGCCAGCAGCACTGGACAGGGGGCAGGGGAAAAACTGTTTTTT. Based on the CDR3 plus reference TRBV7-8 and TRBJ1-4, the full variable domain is GAGVSQSPRYKVAKRGQDVALRCDPISGHVSLFWYQQALGQGPEFLTYFQNEAQLDKSGLPSDRFFAERPEGSVSTLKIQRTQQEDSAVYLCASSTGQGAGEKLFFGSGTQLSVL.

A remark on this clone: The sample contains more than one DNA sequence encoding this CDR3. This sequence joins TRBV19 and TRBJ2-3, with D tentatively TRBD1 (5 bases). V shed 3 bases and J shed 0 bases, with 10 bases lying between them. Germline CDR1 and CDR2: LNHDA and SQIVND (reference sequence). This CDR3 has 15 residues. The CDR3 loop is CASSIQGKSTDTQYF. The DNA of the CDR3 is TGTGCCAGTAGTATCCAGGGAAAAAGCACAGATACGCAGTATTTT.

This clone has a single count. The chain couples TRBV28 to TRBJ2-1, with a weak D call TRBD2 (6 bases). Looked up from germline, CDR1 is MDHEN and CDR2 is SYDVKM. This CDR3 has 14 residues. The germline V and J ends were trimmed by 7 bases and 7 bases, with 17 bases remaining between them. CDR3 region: CASNPGGLGNEQFF. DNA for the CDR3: TGTGCCAGCAACCCCGGGGGTTTGGGGAATGAGCAGTTCTTC. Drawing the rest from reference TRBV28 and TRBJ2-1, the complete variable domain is DVKVTQSSRYLVKRTGEKVFLECVQDMDHENMFWYRQDPGLGLRLIYFSYDVKMKEKGDIPEGYSVSREKKERFSLILESASTNQTSMYLCASNPGGLGNEQFFGPGTRLTVL.

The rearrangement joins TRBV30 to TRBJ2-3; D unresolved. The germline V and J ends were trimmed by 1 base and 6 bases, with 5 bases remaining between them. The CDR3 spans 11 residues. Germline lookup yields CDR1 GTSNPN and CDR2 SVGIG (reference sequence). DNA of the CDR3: TGTGCCTGGAGTGACTTGGATACGCAGTATTTT. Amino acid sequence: CAWSDLDTQYF.

The CDR3 here is CASSRGASTDTQYF. CDR3 DNA: TGTGCCAGCAGCCGGGGGGCCAGCACAGATACGCAGTATTTT. The J gene is TRBJ2-3, the V gene TRBV2; tentatively, D is TRBD2 (7 bases). This CDR3 comprises 14 residues. The V end lost 6 bases, the J end lost 0 bases, and 10 bases lay between the germline ends. The germline V gene has CDR1 SNHLY and CDR2 FYNNEI.

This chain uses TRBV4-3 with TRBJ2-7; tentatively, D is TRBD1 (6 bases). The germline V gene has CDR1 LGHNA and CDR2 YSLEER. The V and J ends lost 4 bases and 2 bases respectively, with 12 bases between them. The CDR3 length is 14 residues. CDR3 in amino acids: CASSPEQGAYEQYF. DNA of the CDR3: TGCGCCAGCAGCCCTGAACAGGGAGCCTACGAGCAGTACTTC.

The DNA of the CDR3 is TGCGCCAGCAGTTTTGGGGGTGAGGGGGAGCCCACCAACACTGAAGCTTTCTTT. It is translated as CASSFGGEGEPTNTEAFF. The chain is built from TRBV4-1 and TRBJ1-1, with D tentatively TRBD1 (6 bases). Germline V CDR1 and CDR2: MGHRA, YSYEKL. Trimming removed 6 bases from V and 2 bases from J, with 25 bases in between. CDR3 size: 18 residues.

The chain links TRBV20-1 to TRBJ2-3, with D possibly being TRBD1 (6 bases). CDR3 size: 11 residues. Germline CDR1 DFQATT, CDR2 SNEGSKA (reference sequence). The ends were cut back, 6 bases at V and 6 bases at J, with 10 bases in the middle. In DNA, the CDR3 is TGCAGTGCAACTACAGGGGATACGCAGTATTTT. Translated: CSATTGDTQYF.

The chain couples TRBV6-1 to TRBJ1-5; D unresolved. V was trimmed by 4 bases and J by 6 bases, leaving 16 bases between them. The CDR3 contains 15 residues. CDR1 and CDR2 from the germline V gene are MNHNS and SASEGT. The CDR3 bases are TGTGCCAGCAGTGTCGGGCCCGGTGGGAGTCAGCCCCAGCATTTT. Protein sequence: CASSVGPGGSQPQHF.

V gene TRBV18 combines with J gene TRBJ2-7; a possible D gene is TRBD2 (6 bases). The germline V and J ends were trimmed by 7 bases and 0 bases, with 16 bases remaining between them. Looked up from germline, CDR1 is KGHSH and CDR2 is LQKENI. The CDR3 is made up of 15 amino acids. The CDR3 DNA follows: TGTGCCAGCTGCGTAAACGGGGGTAGCTCCTACGAGCAGTACTTC. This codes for CASCVNGGSSYEQYF.

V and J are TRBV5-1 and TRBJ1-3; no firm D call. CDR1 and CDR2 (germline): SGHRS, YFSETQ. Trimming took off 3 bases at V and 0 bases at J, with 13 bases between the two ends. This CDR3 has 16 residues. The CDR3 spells CASSSPFGASGNTIYF. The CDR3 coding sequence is TGCGCCAGCAGCTCCCCTTTCGGCGCCTCTGGAAACACCATATATTTT.

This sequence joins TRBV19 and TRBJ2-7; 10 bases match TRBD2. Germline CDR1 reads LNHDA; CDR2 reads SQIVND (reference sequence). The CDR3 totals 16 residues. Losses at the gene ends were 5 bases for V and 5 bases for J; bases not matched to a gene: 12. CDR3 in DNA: TGTGCCAGTAGTTCTCAAGGCCTAGCGGGAGCCCACGAGCAGTACTTC. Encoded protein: CASSSQGLAGAHEQYF.

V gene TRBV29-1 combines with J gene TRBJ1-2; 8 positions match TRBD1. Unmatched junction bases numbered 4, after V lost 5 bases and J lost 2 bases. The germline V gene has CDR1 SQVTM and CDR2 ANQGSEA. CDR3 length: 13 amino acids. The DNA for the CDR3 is TGCAGCGTTCCGAGACAGGGGAACTATGGCTACACCTTC. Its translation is CSVPRQGNYGYTF. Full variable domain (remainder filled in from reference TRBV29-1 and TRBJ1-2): SAVISQKPSRDICQRGTSLTIQCQVDSQVTMMFWYRQQPGQSLTLIATANQGSEATYESGFVIDKFPISRPNLTFSTLTVSNMSPEDSSIYLCSVPRQGNYGYTFGSGTRLTVV.

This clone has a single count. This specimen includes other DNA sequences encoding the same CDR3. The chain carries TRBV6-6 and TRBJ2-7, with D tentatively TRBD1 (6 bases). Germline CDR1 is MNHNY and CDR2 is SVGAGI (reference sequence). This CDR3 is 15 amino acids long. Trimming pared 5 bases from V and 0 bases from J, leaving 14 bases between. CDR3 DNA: TGTGCCAGCAGTCCTGGACAGACCGTCTCCTACGAGCAGTACTTC. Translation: CASSPGQTVSYEQYF.

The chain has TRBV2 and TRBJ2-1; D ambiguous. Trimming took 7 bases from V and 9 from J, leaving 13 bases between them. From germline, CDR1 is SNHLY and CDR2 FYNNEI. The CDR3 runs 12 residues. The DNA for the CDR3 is TGTGCCAGCACCCCCGAAATCAGTGAGCAGTTCTTC. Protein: CASTPEISEQFF.

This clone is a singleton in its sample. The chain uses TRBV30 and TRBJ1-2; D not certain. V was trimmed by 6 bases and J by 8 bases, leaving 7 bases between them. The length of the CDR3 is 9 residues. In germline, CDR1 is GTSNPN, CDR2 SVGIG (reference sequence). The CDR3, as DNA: TGTGCCTGCGATCGGGGCTACACCTTC. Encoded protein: CACDRGYTF.

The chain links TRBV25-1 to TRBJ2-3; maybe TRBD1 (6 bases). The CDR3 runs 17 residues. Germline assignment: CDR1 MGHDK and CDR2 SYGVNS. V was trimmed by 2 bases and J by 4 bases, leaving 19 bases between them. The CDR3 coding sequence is TGTGCCAGCAGTGAAAGCAGGGGCAGCCATGGCGCAGATACGCAGTATTTT. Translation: CASSESRGSHGADTQYF.

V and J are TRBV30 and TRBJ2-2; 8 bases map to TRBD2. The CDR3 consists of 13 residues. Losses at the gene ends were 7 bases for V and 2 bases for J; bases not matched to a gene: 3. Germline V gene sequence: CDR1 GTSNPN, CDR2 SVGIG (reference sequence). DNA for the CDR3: TGTGCCTTTAGCGGGACTAACACCGGGGAGCTGTTTTTT. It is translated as CAFSGTNTGELFF.

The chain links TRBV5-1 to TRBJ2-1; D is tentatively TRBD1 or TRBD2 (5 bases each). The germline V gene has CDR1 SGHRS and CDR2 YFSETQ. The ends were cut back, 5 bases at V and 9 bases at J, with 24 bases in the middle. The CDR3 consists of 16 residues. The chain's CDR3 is CASRNTGQGRVGEQFF. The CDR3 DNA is TGCGCCAGCAGAAATACGGGGCAGGGTCGGGTCGGTGAGCAGTTCTTC.

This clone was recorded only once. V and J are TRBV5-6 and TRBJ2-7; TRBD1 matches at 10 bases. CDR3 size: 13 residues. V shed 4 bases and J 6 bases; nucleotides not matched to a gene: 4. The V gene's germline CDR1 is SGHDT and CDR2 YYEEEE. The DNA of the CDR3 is TGTGCCAGCAGCCCCTGGACAGGGGGCGAGCAGTACTTC. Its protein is CASSPWTGGEQYF.

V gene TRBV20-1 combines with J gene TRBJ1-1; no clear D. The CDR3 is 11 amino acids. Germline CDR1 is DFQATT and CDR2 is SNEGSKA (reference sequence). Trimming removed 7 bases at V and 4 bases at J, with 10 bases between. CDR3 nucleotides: TGCAGTGGGAAGTCGGTCACTGAAGCTTTCTTT. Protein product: CSGKSVTEAFF.